The 25 T cell receptor beta chains in this list originate from one sample, sequenced in a study of T-cell memory formation after mild COVID-19. MiXCR, applied by TCRdb to the 5' RACE reads, yields one record per CDR3 protein. The sample lists around 200,000 distinct CDR3 sequences, less than 20% occurring once. Input material: PBMCs or a T cell subset sorted from them (not recorded which). The origin of the receptors is a man aged 18 to 29 who had mild COVID-19 (a few samples of this study predate the infection). Cell type and time point are not known.

This clonotype was seen only a few times. The V gene is TRBV5-6, the J gene TRBJ2-1, with D perhaps TRBD1 or TRBD2 (5 bases each). This CDR3 has 16 residues. Trimming removed 2 bases from V and 2 bases from J, with 14 bases in between. Germline assignment: CDR1 SGHDT and CDR2 YYEEEE. CDR3 sequence reads: CASSFSRDGTYNEQFF. The CDR3 region has the DNA TGTGCCAGCAGCTTCTCCCGGGACGGCACCTACAATGAGCAGTTCTTC. The whole variable domain, filled in from reference TRBV5-6 and TRBJ2-1, reads DAGVTQSPTHLIKTRGQQVTLRCSPKSGHDTVSWYQQALGQGPQFIFQYYEEEERQRGNFPDRFSGHQFPNYSSELNVNALLLGDSALYLCASSFSRDGTYNEQFFGPGTRLTVL.

The genes are TRBV7-2 and TRBJ1-1; no clear D. Germline values: CDR1 SGHTA, CDR2 FQGNSA. Trimming removed 5 bases at V and 7 bases at J, with 11 bases between. This CDR3 comprises 12 residues. The CDR3 here is CASSPAGIEAFF. The CDR3 bases are TGTGCCAGCAGCCCTGCGGGGATTGAAGCTTTCTTT.

The genes are TRBV12-3 or TRBV12-4 and TRBJ2-6, with D perhaps TRBD1 (6 bases). V was trimmed by 4 bases and J by 1 base, leaving 14 bases between them. This CDR3 region has 17 residues. This CDR3 is CASSSTGSRSGANVLTF. The CDR3 coding sequence is TGTGCCAGCAGTTCGACAGGCTCAAGGTCTGGGGCCAACGTCCTGACTTTC.

V gene TRBV7-9 combines with J gene TRBJ2-1; 9 bases fit TRBD2. V was clipped by 5 bases and J by 3 bases; unmatched bases: 11. The CDR3 length is 17 residues. In germline, CDR1 is SEHNR, CDR2 FQNEAQ (reference sequence). CDR3: CASSPNPRAGGYNEQFF. The CDR3 DNA is TGTGCCAGCAGCCCTAACCCTCGAGCGGGGGGCTACAATGAGCAGTTCTTC.

The V call is TRBV9, the J call TRBJ2-2; D perhaps matches TRBD2 (6 bases). Germline-derived CDR1 and CDR2 are SGDLS and YYNGEE. The CDR3 runs to 14 residues. V was trimmed by 2 bases and J by 2 bases, leaving 7 bases between them. The CDR3 region has the DNA TGTGCCAGCAGCGTCGGGGGAAACACCGGGGAGCTGTTTTTT. Translating it yields CASSVGGNTGELFF.

As DNA, the CDR3 is TGTGCCAGCAGGAGTGGGTCCTACAATGAGCAGTTCTTC. The encoded protein is CASRSGSYNEQFF. The V and J genes are TRBV12-3 or TRBV12-4 and TRBJ2-1; D gene unclear. The CDR3 totals 13 residues. V was shortened by 6 bases and J by 1 base, with 7 bases between the two germline ends.

This chain links TRBV10-3 with TRBJ2-3, with unresolved D. Trimming took 2 bases from V and 6 from J, leaving 3 bases between them. The germline CDR1 and CDR2 sequences are ENHRY and SYGVKD. CDR3 length: 11 amino acids. The CDR3 sequence: CAISEADTQYF. The CDR3 bases are TGTGCCATCAGTGAGGCGGATACGCAGTATTTT.

This clonotype has just a few counts. V gene TRBV7-9 combines with J gene TRBJ2-7; D gene ambiguous. There are 13 residues in the CDR3. Germline lookup yields CDR1 SEHNR and CDR2 FQNEAQ (reference sequence). Deletions cut 4 bases from V and 2 bases from J, with 9 bases between. The CDR3 DNA follows: TGTGCCAGCAGCTCCCAGGCGCCCTACGAGCAGTACTTC. Encoded protein: CASSSQAPYEQYF. Using reference TRBV7-9 and TRBJ2-7 for the parts outside the CDR3, the full variable domain is DTGVSQNPRHKITKRGQNVTFRCDPISEHNRLYWYRQTLGQGPEFLTYFQNEAQLEKSRLLSDRFSAERPKGSFSTLEIQRTEQGDSAMYLCASSSQAPYEQYFGPGTRLTVT.

The genes are TRBV28 and TRBJ2-4, with D possibly being TRBD1 or TRBD2 (5 bases each). Germline lookup yields CDR1 MDHEN and CDR2 SYDVKM. Trimming stripped 7 bases from V and 4 bases from J, with 17 bases between. This CDR3 spans 15 amino acids. Here the CDR3 reads CASKGHRGSKNIQYF. CDR3 nucleotide sequence: TGTGCCAGCAAAGGACACCGAGGGTCAAAAAACATTCAGTACTTC.

The rearrangement joins TRBV14 to TRBJ2-4; 7 nucleotides match TRBD2. Germline V gene data show CDR1 as SGHDN and CDR2 as FVKESK. V gave up 3 bases and J gave up 1 base; unmatched junction bases: 6. There are 16 residues in the CDR3. The CDR3 is CASSQPSGNAKNIQYF. For the CDR3, the DNA is TGTGCCAGCAGCCAGCCTAGCGGTAACGCCAAAAACATTCAGTACTTC.

This clonotype has more than one count but fewer than ten. The chain carries TRBV9 and TRBJ2-4, with D perhaps TRBD1 or TRBD2 (5 bases each). From germline, CDR1 is SGDLS and CDR2 YYNGEE. The V end was cut by 0 bases, the J end by 9 bases, with 10 bases between. This CDR3 contains 13 residues. The CDR3 loop is CASSVGGVSIQYF. The CDR3 nucleotides are TGTGCCAGCAGCGTAGGAGGGGTCAGCATTCAGTACTTC.

This clonotype showed up just a few times. The V gene is TRBV27, the J gene TRBJ1-1; 7 nucleotides line up with TRBD1. The CDR3 is 11 amino acids. V lost 6 bases, J lost 11 bases, and 6 bases stayed unmatched. Germline-derived CDR1 and CDR2 are MNHEY and SMNVEV (reference sequence). The CDR3 sequence is CASRSTGRAFF. The CDR3 coding sequence is TGTGCCAGCAGGTCGACAGGGAGGGCTTTCTTT.

This clonotype was seen at least ten times. The chain joins TRBV7-2 to TRBJ1-1; no clear D gene. The CDR3 sequence is 13 residues long. The germline V gene has CDR1 SGHTA and CDR2 FQGNSA. Trimming pared 3 bases from V and 0 bases from J, leaving 5 bases between. The CDR3 DNA reads as TGTGCCAGCAGCTTCCTCGTGAACACTGAAGCTTTCTTT. Its translation is CASSFLVNTEAFF.

In this sample, this clonotype turned up a few times. V is TRBV5-1 and J is TRBJ2-3; 9 bases are a match to TRBD1. The CDR3 covers 14 residues. CDR1 is SGHRS and CDR2 is YFSETQ in the germline V gene. Trimming cost V 5 bases and J 5 bases; bases outside gene matches: 6. In DNA, the CDR3 is TGCGCCAGCAGACAGGGGGCTGAAGGAGATACGCAGTATTTT. Encoded protein: CASRQGAEGDTQYF. Full variable domain (rest looked up from reference TRBV5-1 and TRBJ2-3): KAGVTQTPRYLIKTRGQQVTLSCSPISGHRSVSWYQQTPGQGLQFLFEYFSETQRNKGNFPGRFSGRQFSNSRSEMNVSTLELGDSALYLCASRQGAEGDTQYFGPGTRLTVL.

The rearrangement links TRBV7-2 to TRBJ2-3; D gene unclear. Trimming removed 6 bases at V and 2 bases at J, with 9 bases between. CDR1 and CDR2 from the germline V gene are SGHTA and FQGNSA. There are 13 residues in the CDR3. The CDR3 coding sequence is TGTGCCAGCAGTACCCGCCCCACAGATACGCAGTATTTT. Its protein is CASSTRPTDTQYF.

This clonotype was seen a handful of times. V and J are TRBV4-3 and TRBJ2-2; 7 nucleotides align to TRBD2. Germline assignment: CDR1 LGHNA and CDR2 YSLEER. This CDR3 spans 18 amino acids. The trim removed 0 bases at V and 4 bases at J, leaving 11 bases unmatched. The chain's CDR3 is CASSQEGVAGVFTGELFF. CDR3 in DNA: TGCGCCAGCAGCCAAGAAGGGGTAGCGGGTGTCTTCACCGGGGAGCTGTTTTTT.

This clonotype was seen more than once but under ten times. The chain combines TRBV20-1 with TRBJ1-4, with unresolved D. The germline CDR1 and CDR2 sequences are DFQATT and SNEGSKA (reference sequence). The CDR3 is made up of 17 amino acids. V lost 1 base and J lost 4, with 19 bases in between. The CDR3, as DNA: TGCAGTGCTAGAGGGTCGGAAACCCGAACCCTTAATGAAAAACTGTTTTTT. The encoded protein is CSARGSETRTLNEKLFF.

This CDR3 is CSADTNTEAFF. The CDR3 DNA reads as TGCAGTGCTGACACAAACACTGAAGCTTTCTTT. J is TRBJ1-1 and V is TRBV20-1, with D unresolved. This CDR3 has 11 residues. Germline assignment: CDR1 DFQATT and CDR2 SNEGSKA (reference sequence). V was shortened by 5 bases and J by 2 bases, with 6 bases between the two germline ends.

This clonotype was recorded a few times. The V call is TRBV7-2, the J call TRBJ2-3; 7 nucleotides agree with TRBD2. This CDR3 spans 12 amino acids. CDR1 and CDR2 from the germline V gene are SGHTA and FQGNSA. V trimming: 6 bases; J trimming: 6 bases; junction bases outside the gene matches: 3. The CDR3 is CASRGGSDTQYF. As DNA, the CDR3 is TGTGCCAGCAGGGGGGGGTCGGATACGCAGTATTTT.

The chain couples TRBV7-2 to TRBJ2-3; TRBD2 matches at 8 bases. Germline values: CDR1 SGHTA, CDR2 FQGNSA. The CDR3 spans 15 residues. V trimming: 5 bases; J trimming: 4 bases; junction bases outside the gene matches: 8. The CDR3 here is CASSLNSGASDTQYF. The CDR3 region has the DNA TGTGCCAGCAGCCTTAATAGCGGGGCCTCAGATACGCAGTATTTT.

The table lists this clonotype with a few counts. This chain links TRBV7-2 with TRBJ1-1; unclear D gene. The CDR3 contains 13 residues. CDR1 is SGHTA, CDR2 FQGNSA, per germline. V was trimmed by 5 bases and J by 3 bases, leaving 10 bases between them. The DNA for the CDR3 is TGTGCCAGCAGCGCCCAGGTAGACACTGAAGCTTTCTTT. Translated, it gives CASSAQVDTEAFF.

The chain is built from TRBV29-1 and TRBJ2-1; the match to TRBD2 covers 11 bases. The V gene's germline CDR1 is SQVTM and CDR2 ANQGSEA. The V segment lost 8 bases and the J segment 3 bases; nucleotides outside the gene matches: 3. The CDR3 consists of 13 residues. The CDR3 DNA sequence: TGCAGCCTAGGACTAGCGGGCTACAATGAGCAGTTCTTC. Protein sequence: CSLGLAGYNEQFF.

This clonotype was recorded many times. V is TRBV3-1 and J is TRBJ2-2; D possibly uses TRBD1 or TRBD2 (5 bases each). The CDR3 is 16 residues long. Germline V gene lookup returns CDR1 LGHDT and CDR2 YNNKEL (reference sequence). V lost 7 bases, J lost 0 bases, and 15 bases lay in between. This CDR3 reads CASTTTGTANTGELFF. CDR3 nucleotides: TGTGCCAGCACGACAACGGGGACCGCGAACACCGGGGAGCTGTTTTTT.

This rearrangement joins TRBV20-1 to TRBJ1-5; no definite D call. This CDR3 comprises 12 residues. Germline loops: CDR1 DFQATT, CDR2 SNEGSKA (reference sequence). Trimming took off 1 base at V and 6 bases at J, with 7 bases between the two ends. CDR3 in amino acids: CSARGAAQPQHF. The CDR3 DNA follows: TGCAGTGCTAGAGGGGCGGCTCAGCCCCAGCATTTT.

This chain connects TRBV3-1 to TRBJ1-6; 7 bases are shared with TRBD1. J gave up 7 bases and V 3 bases, and 3 bases lay outside the gene matches. Per the germline V gene, CDR1 is LGHDT and CDR2 is YNNKEL (reference sequence). The CDR3 spans 14 residues. CDR3 in DNA: TGTGCCAGCAGCCATGGGACAGAAAATTCACCCCTCCACTTT. Amino acid sequence: CASSHGTENSPLHF.